This T cell receptor (beta chain) was captured by sequencing in a study of T-cell reconstitution after alpha-beta-depleted transplantation in children. This clonotype was detected many times. Its antigen is unknown. Broader study findings: Day-60 TCRbeta diversity that was high in some patients was derived from surviving recipient T cells and thymic progenitors.

Unique molecular identifiers were used to barcode this TCRbeta library. A single record per CDR3 protein comes from TCRdb applying MiXCR to the PCR reads. Here the sample spans 210,000 or so distinct CDR3 sequences, around 9.9% being singletons. In germline, CDR1 is GTSNPN, CDR2 SVGIG (reference sequence). The ends lost 2 bases at V and 4 bases at J; junction bases unmatched: 2. The CDR3 extends over 13 amino acids. The starting material was PBMCs, obtained before TCRalphabeta/CD19-depleted stem cell transplant. This chain connects TRBV30 to TRBJ2-7; 10 bases align to TRBD2. This receptor was taken from a child younger than two with acute myeloid leukemia, due to receive a stem cell transplant. CDR3 residues: CAWSKGLAYEQYF. CDR3 in DNA: TGTGCCTGGAGTAAGGGACTAGCGTACGAGCAGTACTTC.